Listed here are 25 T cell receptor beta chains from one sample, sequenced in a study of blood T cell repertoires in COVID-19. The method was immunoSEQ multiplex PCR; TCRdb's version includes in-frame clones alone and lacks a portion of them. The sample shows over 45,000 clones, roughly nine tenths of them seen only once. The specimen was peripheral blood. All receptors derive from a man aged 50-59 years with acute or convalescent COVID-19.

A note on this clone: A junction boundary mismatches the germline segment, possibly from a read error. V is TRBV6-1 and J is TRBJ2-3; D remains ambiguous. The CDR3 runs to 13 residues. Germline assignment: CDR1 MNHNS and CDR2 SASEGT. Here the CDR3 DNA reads TGTGCCAGCCGTGAAACTAGCACAGATACGCAGTATTTT. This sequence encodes CASRETSTDTQYF.

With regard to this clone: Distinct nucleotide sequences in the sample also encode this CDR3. CDR3 DNA sequence: TGTGCCAGCAGCTTCGGGGGGAATCAGCCCCAGCATTTT. It specifies CASSFGGNQPQHF. V gene TRBV7-9 combines with J gene TRBJ1-5, with D maybe TRBD1 (5 bases). With 3 bases removed from V and 4 bases from J, the gap between germline ends came to 7 bases. The CDR3 consists of 13 residues. The germline CDR1 and CDR2 sequences are SEHNR and FQNEAQ (reference sequence). The complete variable domain, with remaining parts taken from reference TRBV7-9 and TRBJ1-5, reads DTGVSQNPRHKITKRGQNVTFRCDPISEHNRLYWYRQTLGQGPEFLTYFQNEAQLEKSRLLSDRFSAERPKGSFSTLEIQRTEQGDSAMYLCASSFGGNQPQHFGDGTRLSIL.

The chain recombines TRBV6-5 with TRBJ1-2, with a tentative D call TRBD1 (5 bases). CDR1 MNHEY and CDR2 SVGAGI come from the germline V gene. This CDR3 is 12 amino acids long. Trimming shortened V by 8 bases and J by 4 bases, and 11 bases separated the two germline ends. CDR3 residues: CASRQLFYGYTF. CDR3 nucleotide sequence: TGTGCCAGCCGACAGCTATTCTATGGCTACACCTTC.

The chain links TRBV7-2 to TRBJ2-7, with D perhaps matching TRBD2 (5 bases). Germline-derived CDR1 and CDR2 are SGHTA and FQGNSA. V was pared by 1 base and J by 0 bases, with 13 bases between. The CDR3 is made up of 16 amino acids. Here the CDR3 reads CASSLVGGPSSYEQYF. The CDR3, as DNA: TGTGCCAGCAGCTTAGTTGGCGGGCCGAGCTCCTACGAGCAGTACTTC.

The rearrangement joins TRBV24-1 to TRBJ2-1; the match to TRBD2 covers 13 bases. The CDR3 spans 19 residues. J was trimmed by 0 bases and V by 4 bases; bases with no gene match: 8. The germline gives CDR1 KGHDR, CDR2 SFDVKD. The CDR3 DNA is TGTGCCACCAGTGAGGCCGGGACTAGCGGGGCTAGCTCCTACAATGAGCAGTTCTTC. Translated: CATSEAGTSGASSYNEQFF.

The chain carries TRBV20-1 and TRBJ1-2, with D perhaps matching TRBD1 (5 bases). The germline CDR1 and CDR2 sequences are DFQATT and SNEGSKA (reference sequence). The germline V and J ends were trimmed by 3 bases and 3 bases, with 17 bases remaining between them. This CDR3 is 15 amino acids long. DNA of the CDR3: TGCAGTGCTAGTATTCTGGGGGGTTCGGACTATGGCTACACCTTC. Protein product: CSASILGGSDYGYTF.

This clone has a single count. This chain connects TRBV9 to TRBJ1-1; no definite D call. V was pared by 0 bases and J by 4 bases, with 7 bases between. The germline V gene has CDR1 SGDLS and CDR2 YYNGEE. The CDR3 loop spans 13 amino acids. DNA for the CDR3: TGTGCCAGCAGCGTAGAATCAGGCACTGAAGCTTTCTTT. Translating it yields CASSVESGTEAFF.

The CDR3 DNA is TGTGCCAGCAGTTCAGGAACCTTCTGGGCTTTCTTT. Translated, it gives CASSSGTFWAFF. The genes are TRBV6-6 and TRBJ1-1; D is uncertain. With 4 bases removed from V and 11 bases from J, the gap between germline ends came to 14 bases. The germline CDR1 and CDR2 sequences are MNHNY and SVGAGI (reference sequence). The CDR3 consists of 12 residues.

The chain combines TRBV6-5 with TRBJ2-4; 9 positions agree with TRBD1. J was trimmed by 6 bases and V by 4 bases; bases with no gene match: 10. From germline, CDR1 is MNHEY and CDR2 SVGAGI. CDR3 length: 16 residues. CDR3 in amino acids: CASSWVSGTGRNIQYF. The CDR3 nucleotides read TGTGCCAGCAGTTGGGTTTCCGGGACAGGGCGAAACATTCAGTACTTC.

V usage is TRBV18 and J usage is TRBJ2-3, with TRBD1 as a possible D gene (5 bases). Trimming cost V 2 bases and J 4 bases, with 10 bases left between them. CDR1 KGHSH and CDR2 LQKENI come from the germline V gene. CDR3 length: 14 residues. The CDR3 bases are TGTGCCAGCTCACCAGGGGCGTCGGCAGATACGCAGTATTTT. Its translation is CASSPGASADTQYF. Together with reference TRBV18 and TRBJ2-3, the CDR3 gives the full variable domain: NAGVMQNPRHLVRRRGQEARLRCSPMKGHSHVYWYRQLPEEGLKFMVYLQKENIIDESGMPKERFSAEFPKEGPSILRIQQVVRGDSAAYFCASSPGASADTQYFGPGTRLTVL.

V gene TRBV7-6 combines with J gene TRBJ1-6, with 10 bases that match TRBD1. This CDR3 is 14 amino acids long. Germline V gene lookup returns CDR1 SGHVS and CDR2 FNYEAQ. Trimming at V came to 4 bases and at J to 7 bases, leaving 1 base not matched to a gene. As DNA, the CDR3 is TGTGCCAGCAGCTCGGGACAGGGGAATTCACCCCTCCACTTT. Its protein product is CASSSGQGNSPLHF.

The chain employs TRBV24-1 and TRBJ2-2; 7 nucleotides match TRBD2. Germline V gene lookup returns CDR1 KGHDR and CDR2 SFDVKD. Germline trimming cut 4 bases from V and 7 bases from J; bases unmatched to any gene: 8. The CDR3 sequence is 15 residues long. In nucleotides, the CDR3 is TGTGCCACCAGTGACGAGGCTAGCGGAAACGGGGAGCTGTTTTTT. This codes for CATSDEASGNGELFF.

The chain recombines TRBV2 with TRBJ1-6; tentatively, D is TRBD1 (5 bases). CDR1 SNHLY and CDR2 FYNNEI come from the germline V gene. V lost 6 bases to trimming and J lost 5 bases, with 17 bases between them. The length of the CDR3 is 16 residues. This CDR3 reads CASSQNSGLNNSPLHF. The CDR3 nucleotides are TGTGCCAGCAGCCAGAACTCGGGACTCAATAATTCACCCCTCCACTTT.

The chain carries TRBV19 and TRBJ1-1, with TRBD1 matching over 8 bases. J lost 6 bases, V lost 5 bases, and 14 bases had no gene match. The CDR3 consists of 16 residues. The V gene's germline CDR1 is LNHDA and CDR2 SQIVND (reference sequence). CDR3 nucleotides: TGTGCCAGTAGTTCCTACCCGTCGACAGGGGAGGCTGAAGCTTTCTTT. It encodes CASSSYPSTGEAEAFF.

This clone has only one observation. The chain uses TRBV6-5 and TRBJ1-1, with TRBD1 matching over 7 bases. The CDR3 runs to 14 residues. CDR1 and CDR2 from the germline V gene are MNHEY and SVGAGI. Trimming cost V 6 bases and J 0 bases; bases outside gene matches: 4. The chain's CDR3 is CASSLTGVNTEAFF. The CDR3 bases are TGTGCCAGCAGCCTCACAGGGGTGAACACTGAAGCTTTCTTT.

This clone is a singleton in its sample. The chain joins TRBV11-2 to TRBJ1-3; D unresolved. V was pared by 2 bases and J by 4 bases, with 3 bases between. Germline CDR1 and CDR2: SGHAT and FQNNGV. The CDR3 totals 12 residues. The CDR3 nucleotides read TGTGCCAGCAGCTTACAGGGAAACACCATATATTTT. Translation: CASSLQGNTIYF.

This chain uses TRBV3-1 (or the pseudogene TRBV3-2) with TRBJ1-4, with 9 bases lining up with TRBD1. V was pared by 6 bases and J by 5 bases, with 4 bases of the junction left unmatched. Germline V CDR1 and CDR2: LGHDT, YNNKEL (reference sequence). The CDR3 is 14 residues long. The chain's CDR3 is CASSRQGGNEKLFF. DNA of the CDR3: TGTGCCAGCAGTCGACAGGGGGGAAATGAAAAACTGTTTTTT.

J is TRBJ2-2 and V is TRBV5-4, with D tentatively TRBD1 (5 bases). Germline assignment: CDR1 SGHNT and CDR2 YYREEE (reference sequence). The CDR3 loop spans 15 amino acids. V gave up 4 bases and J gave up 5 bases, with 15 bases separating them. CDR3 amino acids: CASSGWVAGTGELFF. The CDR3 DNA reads TGTGCCAGCAGCGGTTGGGTAGCAGGGACCGGGGAGCTGTTTTTT.

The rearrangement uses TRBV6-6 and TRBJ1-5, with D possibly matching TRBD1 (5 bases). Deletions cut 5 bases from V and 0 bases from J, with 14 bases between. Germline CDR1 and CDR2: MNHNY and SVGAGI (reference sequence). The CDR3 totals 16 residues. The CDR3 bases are TGTGCCAGCAGTGCGAATCGACAGTATAGCAATCAGCCCCAGCATTTT. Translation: CASSANRQYSNQPQHF.

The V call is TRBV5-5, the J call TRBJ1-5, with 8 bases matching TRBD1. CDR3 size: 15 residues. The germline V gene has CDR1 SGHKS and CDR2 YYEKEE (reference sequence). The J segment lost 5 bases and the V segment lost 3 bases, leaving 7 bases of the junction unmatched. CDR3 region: CASSSRGQDDQPQHF. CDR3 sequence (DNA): TGTGCCAGCAGCTCGAGGGGACAGGACGATCAGCCCCAGCATTTT.

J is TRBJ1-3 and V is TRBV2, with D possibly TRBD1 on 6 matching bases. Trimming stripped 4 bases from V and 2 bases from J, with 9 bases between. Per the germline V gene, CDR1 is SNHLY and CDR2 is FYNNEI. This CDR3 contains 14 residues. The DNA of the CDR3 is TGTGCCAGCAGTGCCGCAGGGGCTGGAAACACCATATATTTT. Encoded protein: CASSAAGAGNTIYF.

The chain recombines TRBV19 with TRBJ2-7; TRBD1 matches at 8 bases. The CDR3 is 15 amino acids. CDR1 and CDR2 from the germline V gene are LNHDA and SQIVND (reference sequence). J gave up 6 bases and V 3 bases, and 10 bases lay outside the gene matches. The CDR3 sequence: CASSISGGEASEQYF. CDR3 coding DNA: TGTGCCAGTAGTATCTCAGGGGGCGAAGCCTCCGAGCAGTACTTC.

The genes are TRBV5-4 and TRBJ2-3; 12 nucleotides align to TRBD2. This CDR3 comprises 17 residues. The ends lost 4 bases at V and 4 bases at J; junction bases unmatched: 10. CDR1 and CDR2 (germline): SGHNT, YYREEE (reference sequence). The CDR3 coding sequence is TGTGCCAGCAGCGGCGACTCGACTAGCGGGAGCCCAGATACGCAGTATTTT. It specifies CASSGDSTSGSPDTQYF.

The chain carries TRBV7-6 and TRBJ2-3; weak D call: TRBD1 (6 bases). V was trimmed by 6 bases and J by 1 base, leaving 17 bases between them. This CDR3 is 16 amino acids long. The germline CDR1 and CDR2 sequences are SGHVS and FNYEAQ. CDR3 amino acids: CASSPRWGQGTDTQYF. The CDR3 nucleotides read TGTGCCAGCAGTCCCAGGTGGGGGCAGGGCACAGATACGCAGTATTTT.

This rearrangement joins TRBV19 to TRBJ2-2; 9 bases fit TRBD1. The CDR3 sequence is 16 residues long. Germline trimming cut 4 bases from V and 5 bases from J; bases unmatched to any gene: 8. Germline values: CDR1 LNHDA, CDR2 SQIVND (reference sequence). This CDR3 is CASSRPTGGKTGELFF. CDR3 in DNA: TGTGCCAGTAGTAGGCCGACAGGGGGGAAGACCGGGGAGCTGTTTTTT.